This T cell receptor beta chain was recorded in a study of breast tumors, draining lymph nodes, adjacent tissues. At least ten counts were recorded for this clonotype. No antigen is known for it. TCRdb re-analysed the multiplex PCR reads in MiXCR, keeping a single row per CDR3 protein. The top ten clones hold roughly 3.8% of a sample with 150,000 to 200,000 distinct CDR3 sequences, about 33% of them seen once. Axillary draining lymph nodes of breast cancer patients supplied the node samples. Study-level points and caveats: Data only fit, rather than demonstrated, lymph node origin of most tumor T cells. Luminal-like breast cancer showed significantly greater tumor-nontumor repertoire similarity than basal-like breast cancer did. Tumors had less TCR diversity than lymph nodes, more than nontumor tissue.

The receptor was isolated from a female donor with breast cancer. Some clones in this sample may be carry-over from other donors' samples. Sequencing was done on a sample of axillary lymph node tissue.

The CDR3 region has the DNA TGCAGTGCTATCAAGACGGGGGGGGAATTTTATTCACCCCTCCACTTT. It translates to CSAIKTGGEFYSPLHF. V usage is TRBV20-1 and J usage is TRBJ1-6, with D maybe TRBD1 (5 bases). Trimming shortened V by 4 bases and J by 8 bases, and 21 bases separated the two germline ends. The CDR3 is made up of 16 amino acids. Germline V gives CDR1 DFQATT, CDR2 SNEGSKA (reference sequence).